This T cell receptor (beta chain) was documented in a study of blood T cell repertoires in COVID-19 (TCRdb year 2020). About the study as a whole: The collaborator samples originated in the United States, Italy and Spain and spanned the acute and convalescent phases of COVID-19. The material from the prospective study consisted of cDNA or gDNA derived from T cells, B-cell-depleted T cells, or PBMCs. Deeply sampled blood TCRbeta repertoires from subjects exposed to, actively infected with, or recovered from COVID-19 were included in the dataset. The repertoires were released in a freely available public database meant as a resource for research on the immune response to SARS-CoV-2. Samples were obtained from the ongoing ImmuneRACE study (first 160 participants) and from about 1,300 subjects provided by 6 global collaborators. Sample metadata almost always included a de-identified subject ID, COVID-19 status, age in years and sex. HLA class I and class II types, where available, came from metadata supplied by the sample provider rather than from assay-based typing. Study-wide findings and limitations: Clinical and demographic metadata were provided uncurated, with the amount varying by source and participant.

Trimmed from V: 3 bases; trimmed from J: 1 base; junction bases lacking a gene match: 4. Including cysteine and phenylalanine, the CDR3 has 15 amino acids. Of the read, only the CDR3 DNA is kept; its 45 bases are in frame from base 1. As encoded in the germline V gene, CDR1 is SGHRS while CDR2 is YFSETQ. Regarding this clone: Its antigen target is currently unknown. One base away there is no much larger clone; base qualities are not given.

The immunoSEQ Assay, a bias-controlled multiplex PCR, was used to amplify TCRbeta CDR3 regions from genomic DNA. As for the authors' bioinformatics: Nucleated cell counts per sample were estimated from amplification of reference gene primers within the assay. To quantify the absolute abundance of each unique TCRbeta CDR3 rearrangement, sequence reads were collapsed and filtered. Productive Simpson clonality was computed per sample as the square root of Simpson's diversity index over productive rearrangements. As stored in TCRdb, this immuneACCESS dataset retains in-frame rearrangements with V and J assigned. A fraction of the clones does not appear; measured against another copy, unresolved V genes explain less than half of the discrepancy, and the remainder lacks a known reason. Clone size and the V and J calls come from that table; the DNA yielded D and trimming. The sample profile shows a few hundred thousand clones; roughly 87% of them were found once. The ten largest clones take up more than 2% of the sample.

The collaborating institutions used their own protocols to collect whole blood in K2EDTA tubes. Collaborator samples were shipped for TCRbeta analysis as frozen whole blood, isolated PBMCs, or DNA extracted from either sample type. The sample was peripheral blood. This sequence was found in a man aged 18 to 29 with active or convalescent COVID-19. The V and J segments used are TRBV5-1 and TRBJ2-7; TRBD1 lines up with 10 middle nucleotides. The sequence in DNA is TGCGCCAGCAGCTCGACAGGGGGCTTGTCCTACGAGCAGTACTTC. It specifies CASSSTGGLSYEQYF.